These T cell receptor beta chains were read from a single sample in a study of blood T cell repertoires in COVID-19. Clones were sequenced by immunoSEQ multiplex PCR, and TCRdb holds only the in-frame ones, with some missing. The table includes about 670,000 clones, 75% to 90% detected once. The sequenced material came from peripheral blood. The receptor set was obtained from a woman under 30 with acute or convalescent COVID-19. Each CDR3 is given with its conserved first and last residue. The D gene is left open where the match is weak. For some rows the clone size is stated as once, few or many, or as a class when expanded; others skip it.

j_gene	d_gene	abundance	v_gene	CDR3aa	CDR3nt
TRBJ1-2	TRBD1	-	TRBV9	CASSPPWDSYGYTF	TGTGCCAGCAGCCCCCCGTGGGACAGCTATGGCTACACCTTC
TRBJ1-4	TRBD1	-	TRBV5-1	CASSQTGVNEKLFF	TGCGCCAGCAGCCAAACAGGGGTCAATGAAAAACTGTTTTTT
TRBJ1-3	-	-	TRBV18	CASSPGSGYSGNTIYF	TGTGCCAGCTCACCAGGGTCGGGATACTCTGGAAACACCATATATTTT
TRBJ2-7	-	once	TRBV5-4	CASSLAQGYEQYF	TGTGCCAGCAGCTTGGCACAGGGCTACGAGCAGTACTTC
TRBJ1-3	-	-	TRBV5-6	CASSLDERNTIYF	TGTGCCAGCAGCTTGGACGAGAGAAACACCATATATTTT
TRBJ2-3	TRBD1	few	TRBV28	CASSFRGTATDTQYF	TGTGCCAGCAGTTTTAGAGGGACAGCCACAGATACGCAGTATTTT
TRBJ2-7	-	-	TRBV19	CASSIDISYEQYF	TGTGCCAGTAGTATAGATATCTCCTACGAGCAGTACTTC
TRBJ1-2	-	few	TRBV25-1	CASSEWGGGSYGYTF	TGTGCCAGCAGTGAATGGGGTGGGGGGAGCTATGGCTACACCTTC
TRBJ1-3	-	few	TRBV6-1	CASSESGAARHSGNTIYF	TGTGCCAGCAGTGAGAGTGGGGCAGCTAGGCACTCTGGAAACACCATATATTTT
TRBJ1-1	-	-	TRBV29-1	CSFGGGEAFF	TGCAGCTTCGGAGGCGGTGAAGCTTTCTTT
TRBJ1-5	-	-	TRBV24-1	CATSVGASNQPQHF	TGTGCCACCAGTGTAGGGGCCAGCAATCAGCCCCAGCATTTT
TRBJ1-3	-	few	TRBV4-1	CASSQDLNTIYF	TGCGCCAGCAGCCAAGATCTAAACACCATATATTTT
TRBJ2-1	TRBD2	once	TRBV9	CASSVGLAVAIYNEQFF	TGTGCCAGCAGCGTAGGACTAGCGGTGGCCATCTACAATGAGCAGTTCTTC
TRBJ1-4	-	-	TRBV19	CASSIDLGPLGEKLFF	TGTGCCAGTAGTATAGATCTAGGCCCCTTAGGAGAAAAACTGTTTTTT
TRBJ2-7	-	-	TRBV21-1	CASSKGVDRGIPYEQYF	TGTGCCAGCAGCAAAGGGGTCGACAGGGGCATTCCCTACGAGCAGTACTTC
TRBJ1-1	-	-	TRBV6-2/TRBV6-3	CASSYWSYTEAFF	TGTGCCAGCAGTTACTGGAGCTACACTGAAGCTTTCTTT
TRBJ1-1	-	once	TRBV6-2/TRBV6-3	CASSSLGWPDFNTEAFF	TGTGCCAGCAGTTCTCTCGGGTGGCCAGACTTCAACACTGAAGCTTTCTTT
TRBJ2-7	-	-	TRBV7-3	CASSFGVGDEQYF	TGTGCCAGCAGCTTCGGAGTAGGTGACGAGCAGTACTTC
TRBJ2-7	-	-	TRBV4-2	CASSREFQYEQYF	TGTGCCAGCAGCCGAGAATTTCAGTACGAGCAGTACTTC
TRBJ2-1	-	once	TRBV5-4	CASSSQGGNEQFF	TGTGCCAGCAGCTCCCAAGGGGGCAATGAGCAGTTCTTC
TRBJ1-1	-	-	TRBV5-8	CASSFSRSRGNTEAFF	TGTGCCAGCAGTTTCTCACGGAGCAGGGGAAACACTGAAGCTTTCTTT
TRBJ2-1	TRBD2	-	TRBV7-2	CASSTSGGGEEFF	TGTGCCAGCAGCACCAGCGGGGGCGGGGAGGAGTTCTTC
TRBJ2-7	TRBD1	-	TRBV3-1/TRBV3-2	CASSHSLLGGTGIYEQYF	TGTGCCAGCAGCCATTCTCTTTTGGGGGGGACAGGGATTTACGAGCAGTACTTC
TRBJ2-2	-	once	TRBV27	CASTSGTGELFF	TGTGCCAGCACCTCGGGGACCGGGGAGCTGTTTTTT
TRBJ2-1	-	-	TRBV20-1	CSARGQKQFF	TGCAGTGCTAGAGGGCAGAAGCAGTTCTTC
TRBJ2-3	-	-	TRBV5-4	CASSAGQRADTQYF	TGTGCCAGCAGCGCGGGTCAGAGGGCTGATACGCAGTATTTT
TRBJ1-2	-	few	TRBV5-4	CASSLRTAENYGYTF	TGTGCCAGCAGCTTGCGGACAGCCGAGAACTATGGCTACACCTTC
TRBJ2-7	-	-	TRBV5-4	CASSFRGNEQYF	TGTGCCAGCAGCTTCCGAGGCAACGAGCAGTACTTC
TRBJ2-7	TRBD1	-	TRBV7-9	CASSRPTGQGMDEQYF	TGTGCCAGCAGCAGGCCTACGGGACAGGGGATGGACGAGCAGTACTTC
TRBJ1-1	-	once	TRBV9	CASSVPPSGGNTEAFF	TGTGCCAGCAGCGTACCTCCCTCGGGGGGCAACACTGAAGCTTTCTTT
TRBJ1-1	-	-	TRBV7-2	CASSLEFRSTEAFF	TGTGCCAGCAGCTTAGAATTCCGTTCCACTGAAGCTTTCTTT
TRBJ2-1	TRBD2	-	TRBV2	CASRLTGGEYNEQFF	TGTGCCAGCAGGTTAACGGGGGGGGAATACAATGAGCAGTTCTTC
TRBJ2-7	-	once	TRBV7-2	CASSLVSSKIDEQYF	TGTGCCAGCAGCTTAGTTTCGAGTAAAATCGACGAGCAGTACTTC
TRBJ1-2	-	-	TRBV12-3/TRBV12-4	CASRSGPGYTF	TGTGCCAGCAGATCAGGGCCCGGCTACACCTTC
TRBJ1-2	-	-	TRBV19	CASTPRGYGYTF	TGTGCCAGTACCCCTCGGGGATATGGCTACACCTTC